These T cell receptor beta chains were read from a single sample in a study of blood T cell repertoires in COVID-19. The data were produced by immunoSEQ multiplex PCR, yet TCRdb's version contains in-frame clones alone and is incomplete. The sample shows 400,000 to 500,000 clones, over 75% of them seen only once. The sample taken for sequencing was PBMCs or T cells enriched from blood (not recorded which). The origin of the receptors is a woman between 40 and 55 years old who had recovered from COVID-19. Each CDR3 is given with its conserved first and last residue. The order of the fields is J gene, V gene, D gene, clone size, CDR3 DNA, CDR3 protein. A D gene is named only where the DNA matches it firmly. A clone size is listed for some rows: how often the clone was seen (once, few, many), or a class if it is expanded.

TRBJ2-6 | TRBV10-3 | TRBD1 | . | TGTGCCATCACGTACTCGGGGACAGCGAGCTCTGGGGCCAACGTCCTGACTTTC | CAITYSGTASSGANVLTF
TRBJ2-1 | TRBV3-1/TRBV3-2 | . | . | TGTGCCAGCAGCCAGAGAGAGGGAGGGCAGTTCTTC | CASSQREGGQFF
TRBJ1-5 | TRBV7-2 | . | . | TGTGCCAGCAGCTTTGAGGGGGATCAGCCCCAGCATTTT | CASSFEGDQPQHF
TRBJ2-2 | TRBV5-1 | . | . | TGCGCCAGCAGCTCGGGTGTCAACACCGGGGAGCTGTTTTTT | CASSSGVNTGELFF
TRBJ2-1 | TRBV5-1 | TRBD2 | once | TGCGCCAGCAGCTTGGGCGGGAGTTGGGATGAGCAGTTCTTC | CASSLGGSWDEQFF
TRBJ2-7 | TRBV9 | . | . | TGTGCCAGCAGCGTAACAGGAGACTACGAGCAGTACTTC | CASSVTGDYEQYF
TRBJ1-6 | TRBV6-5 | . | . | TGTGCCAGCAGTTTCGAAGCTTTTAATTCACCCCTCCACTTT | CASSFEAFNSPLHF
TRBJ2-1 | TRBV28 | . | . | TGTGCCAGCAGTTTGCCCCTAAGCTCCTACAATGAGCAGTTCTTC | CASSLPLSSYNEQFF
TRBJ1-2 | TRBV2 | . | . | TGTGCCAGCAGCCTCCTACGGGAAGAAAACTATGGCTACACCTTC | CASSLLREENYGYTF
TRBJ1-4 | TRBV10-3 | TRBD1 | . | TGTGCCATCAGCAAACAGGGACAGGGTAATGAAAAACTGTTTTTT | CAISKQGQGNEKLFF
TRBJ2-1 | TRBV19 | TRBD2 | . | TGTGCCAGTAGTATAGCTAGCGGGAGCTCACGCAATGAGCAGTTCTTC | CASSIASGSSRNEQFF
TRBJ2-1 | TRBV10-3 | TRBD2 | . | TGTGCCATCAATACCGGGACTAGCGTTACCAATGAGCAGTTCTTC | CAINTGTSVTNEQFF
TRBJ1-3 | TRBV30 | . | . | TGTGCCTGGAGTGTAGGGGGTTCACGGGCTGGAAACACCATATATTTT | CAWSVGGSRAGNTIYF
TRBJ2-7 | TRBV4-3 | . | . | TGCGCCAGCAGCCAAGATTTGACAGGTTCCTCCTACGAGCAGTACTTC | CASSQDLTGSSYEQYF
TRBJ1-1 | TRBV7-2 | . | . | TGTGCCACCACAACAGTAGTGAACACTGAAGCTTTCTTT | CATTTVVNTEAFF
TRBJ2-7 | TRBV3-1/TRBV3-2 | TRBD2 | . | TGTGCCAGCAGCCAAGACATAGCGGGTCACTCCTACGAGCAGTACTTC | CASSQDIAGHSYEQYF
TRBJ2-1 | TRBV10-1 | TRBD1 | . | TGCGCCAGCAGTGAGTCGGGACAGGGGCCGCGCAATGAGCAGTTCTTC | CASSESGQGPRNEQFF
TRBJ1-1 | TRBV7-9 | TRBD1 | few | TGTGCCAGCAGCCCGGGGACAGGGGACACTGAAGCTTTCTTT | CASSPGTGDTEAFF
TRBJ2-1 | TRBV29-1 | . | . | TGCAGCGTTGAAACCGGACAAAAAAAGTATGAGCAGTTCTTC | CSVETGQKKYEQFF
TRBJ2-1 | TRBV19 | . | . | TGTGCCAGTAGTATCACGAGCTCCTACAATGAGCAGTTCTTC | CASSITSSYNEQFF
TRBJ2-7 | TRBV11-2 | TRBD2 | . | TGTGCCAGCAGCCCCAGAGGGCTAGCGGGTTTTCTTGGTTACGAGCAGTACTTC | CASSPRGLAGFLGYEQYF
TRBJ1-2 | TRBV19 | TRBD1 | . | TGTGCCAGTAGTTCACCGGGACAGAGCGGCTATGGCTACACCTTC | CASSSPGQSGYGYTF
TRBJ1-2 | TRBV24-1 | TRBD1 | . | TGTGCCACCAGTGCCGCCATGACAGGGAGCTACACCTTC | CATSAAMTGSYTF
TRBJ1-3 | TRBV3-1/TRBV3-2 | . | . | TGTGCCAGCAGCCCGCATCGACAGATGATCTCTGGAAACACCATATATTTT | CASSPHRQMISGNTIYF
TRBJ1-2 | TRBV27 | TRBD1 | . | TGTGCCAGCAGTTTTTTCACAGGGGGAGAGAGATTGCTGGGCTACACCTTC | CASSFFTGGERLLGYTF
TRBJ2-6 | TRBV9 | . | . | TGTGCCAGCAGCGCGACTCCCTCCAACGTCCTGACTTTC | CASSATPSNVLTF
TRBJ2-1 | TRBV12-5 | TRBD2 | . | TGTGCTAGTAGGCCGGGAGGAAACAATGAGCAGTTCTTC | CASRPGGNNEQFF
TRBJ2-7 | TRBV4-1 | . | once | TGCGCCAGCAGCCAAGATTCGGGGAGCGACGAGCAGTACTTC | CASSQDSGSDEQYF
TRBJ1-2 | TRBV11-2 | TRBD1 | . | TGTGCCAGCAGGATTCCGGGACAGGGGCCTCGGGACTATGGCTACACCTTC | CASRIPGQGPRDYGYTF
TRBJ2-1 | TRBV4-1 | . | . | TGCGCCAGCAGCCAAATGGGTGGAGCCGGCCGTAGTCCCTACAATGAGCAGTTCTTC | CASSQMGGAGRSPYNEQFF
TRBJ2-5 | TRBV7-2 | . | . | TGTGCCAGCAGCTTAGGTGGGACTCGTCAAGAGACCCAGTACTTC | CASSLGGTRQETQYF
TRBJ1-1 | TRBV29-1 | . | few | TGCAGCGTGGGTGAGGGGGTAGGCACTGAAGCTTTCTTT | CSVGEGVGTEAFF
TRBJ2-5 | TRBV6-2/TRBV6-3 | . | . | TGTGCCAGCAGCCTGGGACTGACGCGGGAGACCCAGTACTTC | CASSLGLTRETQYF
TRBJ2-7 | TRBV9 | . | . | TGTGCCAGCAGCCCCCCTGGCACCTACGAGCAGTACTTC | CASSPPGTYEQYF
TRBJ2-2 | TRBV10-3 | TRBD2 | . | TGTGCCATCAGTCAGGGAGGGGGGGAGCTGTTTTTT | CAISQGGGELFF
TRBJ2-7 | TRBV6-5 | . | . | TGTGCCAGCAGGGCTAGCGACTCCTACGAGCAGTACTTC | CASRASDSYEQYF
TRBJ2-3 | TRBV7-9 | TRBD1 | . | TGTGCCAGCAGCCGATCAGGGGGCAGGTTCACAGATACGCAGTATTTT | CASSRSGGRFTDTQYF
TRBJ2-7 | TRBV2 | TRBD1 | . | TGTGCCATGAAAGGACAGGGGGCGGACGAGCAGTACTTC | CAMKGQGADEQYF
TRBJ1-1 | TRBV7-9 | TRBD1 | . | TGTGCCAGCAGCTTAGAAGGGACAGGGGGCACTGAAGCTTTCTTT | CASSLEGTGGTEAFF
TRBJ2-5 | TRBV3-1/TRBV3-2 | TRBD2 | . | TGTGCCAGCAGCCAAGATTGGGAGGAAGCGGGAGGCGGGTTGGGGACCCAGTACTTC | CASSQDWEEAGGGLGTQYF
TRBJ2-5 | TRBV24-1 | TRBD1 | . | TGTGCCACCAGTACCCCGGGACAGGGGTCGGAGACCCAGTACTTC | CATSTPGQGSETQYF
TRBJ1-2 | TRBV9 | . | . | TGTGCCAGCAGCGAGACAGTATCCTATGGCTACACCTTC | CASSETVSYGYTF
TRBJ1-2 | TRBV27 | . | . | TGTGCCAGCAGCCCTGGGAAGTACGGGAGCTATGGCTACACCTTC | CASSPGKYGSYGYTF
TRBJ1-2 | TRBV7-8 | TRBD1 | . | TGTGCCAGCAGCCCGGACAGGACAGTTAACTATGGCTACACCTTC | CASSPDRTVNYGYTF
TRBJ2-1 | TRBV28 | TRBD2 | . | TGTGCCAGCAGTCGGACTAGCGGGAGGGTGTACAATGAGCAGTTCTTC | CASSRTSGRVYNEQFF
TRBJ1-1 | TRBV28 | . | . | TGTGCCAGCAGAGGACAGTTTGAAGCTTTCTTT | CASRGQFEAFF
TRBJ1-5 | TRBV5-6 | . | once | TGTGCCAGCAGCAAATCTTATAGCAATCAGCCCCAGCATTTT | CASSKSYSNQPQHF
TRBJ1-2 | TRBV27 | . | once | TGTGCCAGCAGTTTGGGCCAGTCGAACTATGGCTACACCTTC | CASSLGQSNYGYTF